The next 11 T cell receptor beta chains were all read from a single sample in a study of blood T cell repertoires in COVID-19. Generated by immunoSEQ multiplex PCR, the TCRdb table keeps only in-frame clones and is missing some. Among approximately 97,000 clones listed, roughly 80% were seen once. Sequenced input: peripheral blood. Receptor source: a human donor in a cohort sampled during active COVID-19.

This clone has more than one count but fewer than ten. This chain uses TRBV18 with TRBJ2-7, with TRBD1 matching over 7 bases. CDR3 length: 13 amino acids. The germline V gene encodes CDR1 KGHSH and CDR2 LQKENI. V lost 6 bases to trimming and J lost 4 bases; unmatched junction nucleotides: 6. In DNA form, the CDR3 reads TGTGCCAGCTCTGAACGACAGGGTTACGAGCAGTACTTC. This encodes CASSERQGYEQYF.

This clone appeared a single time. At one boundary the junction diverges from the germline segment, which might be a read error. The chain has TRBV6-1 and TRBJ1-2, with TRBD1 identical over 7 bases. The CDR3 has 14 residues. Germline lookup yields CDR1 MNHNS and CDR2 SASEGT. The CDR3, as DNA: TGTGCCAGCAGAGAAGCCGACAGGGAGTATGGCTACACCTTC. It specifies CASREADREYGYTF.

V is TRBV15 and J is TRBJ1-5, with unresolved D. The CDR3 has 13 amino acids. In germline, CDR1 is LNHNV, CDR2 YYDKDF (reference sequence). V lost 0 bases, J lost 6 bases, and 6 bases lay in between. The CDR3 spells CATSRDSIQPQHF. CDR3 coding DNA: TGTGCCACCAGCAGAGATTCAATTCAGCCCCAGCATTTT. Full variable domain (missing parts from reference TRBV15 and TRBJ1-5): DAMVIQNPRYQVTQFGKPVTLSCSQTLNHNVMYWYQQKSSQAPKLLFHYYDKDFNNEADTPDNFQSRRPNTSFCFLDIRSPGLGDTAMYLCATSRDSIQPQHFGDGTRLSIL.

The rearrangement joins TRBV4-1 to TRBJ1-5; 9 bases map to TRBD1. Germline V lookup: CDR1 MGHRA, CDR2 YSYEKL. The CDR3 sequence is 17 residues long. The ends lost 3 bases at V and 2 bases at J; junction bases unmatched: 8. The CDR3 spells CASSHRQGGIRNQPQHF. For the CDR3, the DNA is TGCGCCAGCAGCCACCGACAGGGGGGTATCCGCAATCAGCCCCAGCATTTT.

V usage is TRBV7-9 and J usage is TRBJ2-3; D possibly corresponds to TRBD1 (6 bases). There are 16 residues in the CDR3. V lost 4 bases to trimming and J lost 4 bases, with 18 bases between them. Germline lookup yields CDR1 SEHNR and CDR2 FQNEAQ (reference sequence). The CDR3 DNA reads as TGTGCCAGCAGCTCCCCTTGGGGGCCCCGGCCAGATACGCAGTATTTT. This sequence encodes CASSSPWGPRPDTQYF.

The J gene is TRBJ1-6, the V gene TRBV11-3; maybe TRBD1 (5 bases). V lost 5 bases and J 8 bases, leaving 16 bases between the germline ends. Germline CDR1 SGHNT, CDR2 YENEEA. The CDR3 length is 15 residues. Here the CDR3 reads CASSAAGGIDSPLHF. For the CDR3, the DNA is TGTGCCAGCAGCGCCGCGGGGGGTATCGATTCACCCCTCCACTTT. The whole variable domain, remainder taken from reference TRBV11-3 and TRBJ1-6, is EAGVVQSPRYKIIEKKQPVAFWCNPISGHNTLYWYLQNLGQGPELLIRYENEEAVDDSQLPKDRFSAERLKGVDSTLKIQPAELGDSAVYLCASSAAGGIDSPLHFGNGTRLTVT.

This chain joins TRBV6-5 and TRBJ2-2, with 7 nucleotides matching TRBD1. CDR3 length: 16 amino acids. V shed 4 bases and J 0 bases; nucleotides not matched to a gene: 5. CDR1 is MNHEY, CDR2 SVGAGI, per germline. This chain's CDR3 is CASSWGQIANTGELFF. The CDR3 DNA sequence: TGTGCCAGCAGTTGGGGACAGATCGCGAACACCGGGGAGCTGTTTTTT.

This clone came up once. V gene TRBV7-3 combines with J gene TRBJ2-3, with 7 nucleotides matching TRBD2. The CDR3 spans 14 residues. V trimming: 0 bases; J trimming: 5 bases; junction bases outside the gene matches: 2. Germline-derived CDR1 and CDR2 are SGHTA and FQGTGA. The CDR3 region is CASSLTGGIDTQYF. CDR3 bases: TGTGCCAGCAGCTTAACCGGGGGGATAGATACGCAGTATTTT.

The chain has TRBV11-3 and TRBJ1-6, with 12 positions matching TRBD1. Germline V CDR1 and CDR2: SGHNT, YENEEA. After removal of 1 base from V and 9 bases from J, the junction contained 7 bases not matched to a gene. The CDR3 loop spans 17 amino acids. As DNA, the CDR3 is TGTGCCAGCAGCTTAGTTGCGGGACAGGGGGCTGGTTCACCCCTCCACTTT. Translated, it gives CASSLVAGQGAGSPLHF.

The rearrangement links TRBV14 to TRBJ1-2; no firm D call. This CDR3 is 12 amino acids long. Trimming cost V 2 bases and J 13 bases, with 14 bases left between them. From germline, CDR1 is SGHDN and CDR2 FVKESK. CDR3 sequence: CASSQPPRTFTF. The CDR3 DNA is TGTGCCAGCAGCCAACCCCCGAGGACTTTCACCTTC.

This clone has a single count. The chain combines TRBV7-8 with TRBJ2-1, with D tentatively TRBD1 (5 bases). The germline V gene has CDR1 SGHVS and CDR2 FQNEAQ. V lost 5 bases, J lost 4 bases, and 15 bases lay in between. The CDR3 spans 15 residues. CDR3: CASSPTPDKYNEQFF. The CDR3 DNA reads as TGTGCCAGCAGCCCGACCCCGGACAAGTACAATGAGCAGTTCTTC.